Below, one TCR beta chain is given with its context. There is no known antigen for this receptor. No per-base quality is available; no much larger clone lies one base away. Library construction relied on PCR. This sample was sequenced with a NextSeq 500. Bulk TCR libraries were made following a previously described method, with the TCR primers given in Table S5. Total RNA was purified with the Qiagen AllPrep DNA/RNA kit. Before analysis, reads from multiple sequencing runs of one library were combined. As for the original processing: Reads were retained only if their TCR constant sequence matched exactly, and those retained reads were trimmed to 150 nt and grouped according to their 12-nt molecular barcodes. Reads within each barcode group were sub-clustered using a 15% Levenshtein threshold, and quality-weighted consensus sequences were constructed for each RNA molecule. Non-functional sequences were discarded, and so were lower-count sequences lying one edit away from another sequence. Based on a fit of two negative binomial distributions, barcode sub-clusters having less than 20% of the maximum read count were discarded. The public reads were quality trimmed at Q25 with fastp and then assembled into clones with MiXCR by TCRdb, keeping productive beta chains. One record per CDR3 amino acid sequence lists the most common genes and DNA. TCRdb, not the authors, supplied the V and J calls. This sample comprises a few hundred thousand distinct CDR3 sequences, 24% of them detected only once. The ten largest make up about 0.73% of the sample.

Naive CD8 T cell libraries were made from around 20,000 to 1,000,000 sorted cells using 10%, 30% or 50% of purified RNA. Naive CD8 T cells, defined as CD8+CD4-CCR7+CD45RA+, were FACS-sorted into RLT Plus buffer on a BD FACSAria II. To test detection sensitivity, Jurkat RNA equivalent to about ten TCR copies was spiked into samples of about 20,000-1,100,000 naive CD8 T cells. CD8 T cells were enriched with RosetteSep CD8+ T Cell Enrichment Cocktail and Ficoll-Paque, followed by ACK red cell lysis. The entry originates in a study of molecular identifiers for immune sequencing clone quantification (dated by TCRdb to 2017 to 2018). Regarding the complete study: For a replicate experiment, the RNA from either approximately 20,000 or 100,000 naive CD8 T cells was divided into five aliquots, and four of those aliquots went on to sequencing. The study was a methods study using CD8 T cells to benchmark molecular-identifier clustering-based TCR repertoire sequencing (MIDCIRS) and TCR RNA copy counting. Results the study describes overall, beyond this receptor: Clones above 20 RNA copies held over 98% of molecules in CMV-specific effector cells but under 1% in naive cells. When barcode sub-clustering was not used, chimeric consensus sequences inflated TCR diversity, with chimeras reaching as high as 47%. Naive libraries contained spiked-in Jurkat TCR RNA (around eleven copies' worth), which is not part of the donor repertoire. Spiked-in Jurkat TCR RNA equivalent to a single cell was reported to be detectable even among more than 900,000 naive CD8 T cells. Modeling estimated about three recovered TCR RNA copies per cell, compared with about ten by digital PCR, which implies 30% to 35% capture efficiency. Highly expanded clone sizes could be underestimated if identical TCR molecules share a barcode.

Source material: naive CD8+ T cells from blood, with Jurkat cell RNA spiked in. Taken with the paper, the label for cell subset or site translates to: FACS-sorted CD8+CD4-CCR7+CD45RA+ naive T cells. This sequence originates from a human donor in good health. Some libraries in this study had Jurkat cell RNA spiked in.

The nucleotide sequence is TGTGCCAGCAGTTACTCGAATGGGGCAGGTACTGAAGCTTTCTTT. Its coded protein is CASSYSNGAGTEAFF. In this chain, TRBV6-5 is recombined with TRBJ1-1, with TRBD1 perhaps the D gene, on 5 matching bases. The V and J ends are trimmed by 0 bases and 5 bases, leaving 13 bases between them. CDR1 is given as MNHEY and CDR2 as SVGAGI, both from the germline V gene. The CDR3 starts with the cysteine, ends with the phenylalanine, and has 15 residues. The DNA shown is the 45-base CDR3, in frame from base 1.